This TCR beta chain is drawn from a study of blood T cell repertoires in COVID-19. For the study at large: Some COVID-19 samples were acute and others convalescent; all came from the United States, Italy and Spain. From T cells, B-cell-depleted T cells, or PBMCs came the material, which was cDNA or gDNA.

V was cut by 1 base and J by 5 bases, with 11 bases left in between. This CDR3 has 14 amino acids. Germline CDR1 is MNHNS and CDR2 is SASEGT. Methods used by the authors: Nucleated cell number was recorded as an estimate derived from reference gene primer amplification. TCRdb's table, derived via immunoSEQ multiplex PCR, lists solely in-frame clones and lacks some. The V and J calls and clone size come from that table; D and trimming were worked out from the DNA. The data show about 140,000 clones, with around 88% seen just once and more than 25% held by the top ten. The chain joins TRBV6-1 to TRBJ1-2; D is ambiguous. The source of this sequence is a human donor in a cohort sampled during active COVID-19. Material: peripheral blood. The CDR3 protein is CASSEGVGGYGYTF. CDR3 bases: TGTGCCAGCAGTGAAGGGGTAGGCGGGTATGGCTACACCTTC.